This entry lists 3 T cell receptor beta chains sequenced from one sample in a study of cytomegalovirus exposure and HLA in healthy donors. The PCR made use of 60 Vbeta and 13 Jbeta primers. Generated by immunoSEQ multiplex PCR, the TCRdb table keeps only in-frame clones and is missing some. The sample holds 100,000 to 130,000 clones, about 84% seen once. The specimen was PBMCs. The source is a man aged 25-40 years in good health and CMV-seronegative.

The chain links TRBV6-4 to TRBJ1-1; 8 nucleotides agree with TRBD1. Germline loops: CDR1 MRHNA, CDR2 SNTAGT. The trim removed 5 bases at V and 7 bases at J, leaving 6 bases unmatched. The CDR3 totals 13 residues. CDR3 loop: CASSSGGLGEAFF. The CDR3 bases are TGTGCCAGCAGTTCAGGGGGCTTGGGTGAAGCTTTCTTT.

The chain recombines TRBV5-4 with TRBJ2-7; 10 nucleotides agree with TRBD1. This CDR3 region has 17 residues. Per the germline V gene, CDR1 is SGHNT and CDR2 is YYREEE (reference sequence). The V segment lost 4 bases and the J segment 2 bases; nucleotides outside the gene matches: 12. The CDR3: CASSQTGQGPNTYEQYF. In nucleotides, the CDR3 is TGTGCCAGCAGCCAAACGGGACAGGGGCCCAATACCTACGAGCAGTACTTC.

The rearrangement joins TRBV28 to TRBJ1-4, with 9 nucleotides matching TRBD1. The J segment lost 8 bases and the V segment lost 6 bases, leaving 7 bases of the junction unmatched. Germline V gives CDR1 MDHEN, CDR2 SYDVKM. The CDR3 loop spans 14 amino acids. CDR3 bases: TGTGCCAGCAGCTCCGACAGGGGGTTGGAAAAACTGTTTTTT. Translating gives CASSSDRGLEKLFF.